The 25 T cell receptor beta chains given below trace back to one sample, sequenced in a study of brain T cells in children with intractable seizures. Here immunoSEQ multiplex PCR was the method, and the copy in TCRdb shows in-frame clones only, minus some. The sample lists tens of thousands of clones, approximately 94% occurring once. Material: peripheral blood, obtained at surgery. These receptors were taken from a boy younger than two with tuberous sclerosis and intractable seizures.

This chain joins TRBV10-3 and TRBJ2-2, with 9 bases lining up with TRBD1. In germline, CDR1 is ENHRY, CDR2 SYGVKD. J lost 5 bases, V lost 2 bases, and 12 bases had no gene match. The CDR3 is made up of 18 amino acids. The CDR3 nucleotides are TGTGCCATCAGTGAGCCCGCCGAGGTGACAGGGGGTACCGGGGAGCTGTTTTTT. Amino acids: CAISEPAEVTGGTGELFF.

The CDR3 DNA follows: TGTGCCACCAGTAGACCCGGGGGCTCCTACAATGAGCAGTTCTTC. As protein: CATSRPGGSYNEQFF. The rearrangement links TRBV24-1 to TRBJ2-1, with D possibly TRBD2 on 6 matching bases. Per the germline V gene, CDR1 is KGHDR and CDR2 is SFDVKD. Trimming cost V 6 bases and J 0 bases, with 11 bases left between them. The CDR3 covers 15 residues.

The chain couples TRBV5-4 to TRBJ1-2; D might be TRBD1 (5 bases). The germline gives CDR1 SGHNT, CDR2 YYREEE (reference sequence). The length of the CDR3 is 14 residues. V lost 1 base, J lost 4 bases, and 11 bases lay in between. The CDR3 DNA is TGTGCCAGCAGCTTGCAGGGTGGTAGCTATGGCTACACCTTC. This codes for CASSLQGGSYGYTF.

CDR3 region: CATSDPTGGNYGYTF. The CDR3 coding sequence is TGTGCCACCAGTGATCCGACTGGGGGGAACTATGGCTACACCTTC. The chain is built from TRBV24-1 and TRBJ1-2, with D possibly matching TRBD1 (5 bases). The length of the CDR3 is 15 residues. V lost 3 bases, J lost 2 bases, and 12 bases lay in between. Germline loops: CDR1 KGHDR, CDR2 SFDVKD.

The CDR3 region is CATSRDLRTSGDGDTQYF. The CDR3, as DNA: TGTGCCACCAGCAGAGATCTTAGGACTAGCGGGGATGGAGATACGCAGTATTTT. The chain carries TRBV15 and TRBJ2-3; 12 bases agree with TRBD2. Per germline, CDR1 LNHNV and CDR2 YYDKDF (reference sequence). The CDR3 is 18 amino acids. With V trimmed by 0 bases and J by 5 bases, 9 bases remained unmatched.

This chain links TRBV28 with TRBJ1-1; 7 nucleotides align to TRBD1. The CDR3 loop spans 13 amino acids. Trimming cost V 8 bases and J 7 bases; bases outside gene matches: 10. Germline-derived CDR1 and CDR2 are MDHEN and SYDVKM. The CDR3 coding sequence is TGTGCCAGCCTAAGGAGGGGGCGGGGTGAAGCTTTCTTT. Encoded protein: CASLRRGRGEAFF.

The genes are TRBV30 and TRBJ1-3; no firm D call. The V end was cut by 5 bases, the J end by 0 bases, with 8 bases between. CDR1 is GTSNPN and CDR2 is SVGIG in the germline V gene (reference sequence). The CDR3 runs 13 residues. The CDR3 DNA is TGTGCCTGGGTCCATAGCTCTGGAAACACCATATATTTT. Amino acid sequence: CAWVHSSGNTIYF.

The V and J genes are TRBV30 and TRBJ1-5; no definite D call. The germline V gene has CDR1 GTSNPN and CDR2 SVGIG (reference sequence). Trimming cost V 4 bases and J 7 bases, with 17 bases left between them. The CDR3 extends over 14 amino acids. The CDR3 nucleotides are TGTGCCTGGACCAGCCGCTGGGCAGACCAGCCCCAGCATTTT. It specifies CAWTSRWADQPQHF.

This chain connects TRBV9 to TRBJ2-7; D call uncertain. V was clipped by 0 bases and J by 1 base, with 20 bases between them. The germline gives CDR1 SGDLS, CDR2 YYNGEE. This CDR3 is built from 18 residues. The CDR3 region is CASSVDVGGPLRSYEQYF. Written as DNA, the CDR3 is TGTGCCAGCAGCGTAGATGTCGGTGGGCCTCTCAGATCCTACGAGCAGTACTTC.

This chain connects TRBV11-2 to TRBJ2-3; no clear D gene. Trimming removed 3 bases at V and 0 bases at J, with 10 bases between. The V gene's germline CDR1 is SGHAT and CDR2 FQNNGV. The CDR3 covers 15 residues. The CDR3 here is CASSFKRLSTDTQYF. CDR3 sequence (DNA): TGTGCCAGCAGCTTTAAGCGCCTCAGCACAGATACGCAGTATTTT. The whole variable domain, filled in from reference TRBV11-2 and TRBJ2-3, reads EAGVAQSPRYKIIEKRQSVAFWCNPISGHATLYWYQQILGQGPKLLIQFQNNGVVDDSQLPKDRFSAERLKGVDSTLKIQPAKLEDSAVYLCASSFKRLSTDTQYFGPGTRLTVL.

The gene calls are TRBV5-1 and TRBJ2-3; D uncertain. CDR3 length: 19 amino acids. The germline V and J ends were trimmed by 4 bases and 0 bases, with 24 bases remaining between them. Looked up from germline, CDR1 is SGHRS and CDR2 is YFSETQ. CDR3 sequence (DNA): TGCGCCAGCAGCAAGCAACACCCCTCGGGTGGGGATAGCACAGATACGCAGTATTTT. This gives the protein CASSKQHPSGGDSTDTQYF.

This rearrangement joins TRBV7-3 to TRBJ2-7; 9 nucleotides agree with TRBD1. V gave up 5 bases and J gave up 3 bases; unmatched junction bases: 20. The CDR3 extends over 19 amino acids. Germline assignment: CDR1 SGHTA and CDR2 FQGTGA. The CDR3 DNA reads TGTGCCAGCAGCCCCCACTGGAAGTCGGAGGGACAGGGCCTCTACGAGCAGTACTTC. Translation gives CASSPHWKSEGQGLYEQYF.

The rearrangement links TRBV29-1 to TRBJ2-1; 9 bases line up with TRBD2. The CDR3 loop spans 14 amino acids. Germline V lookup: CDR1 SQVTM, CDR2 ANQGSEA. CDR3 nucleotide sequence: TGCAGTTATAGCGGGGGCAGCTCCTACAATGAGCAGTTCTTC. It yields the protein CSYSGGSSYNEQFF.

V usage is TRBV3-1 (or the pseudogene TRBV3-2) and J usage is TRBJ1-6; no clear D. V was shortened by 1 base and J by 9 bases, with 4 bases between the two germline ends. The CDR3 sequence is 12 residues long. The germline CDR1 and CDR2 sequences are LGHDT and YNNKEL (reference sequence). CDR3 in DNA: TGTGCCAGCAGCCAAGGGTTTTCACCCCTCCACTTT. Protein sequence: CASSQGFSPLHF.

V is TRBV29-1 and J is TRBJ1-2, with D perhaps TRBD1 (5 bases). Germline values: CDR1 SQVTM, CDR2 ANQGSEA. The CDR3 extends over 15 amino acids. Between the trimmed V and J ends, which lost 6 bases and 4 bases, there was a span of 21 bases. CDR3 protein: CSVGLHRDGPYGYTF. In nucleotides, the CDR3 is TGCAGCGTCGGTCTTCACCGGGACGGACCCTATGGCTACACCTTC.

The chain couples TRBV6-2 or TRBV6-3 to TRBJ1-5; D remains unclear. V was trimmed by 0 bases and J by 15 bases, leaving 15 bases between them. This CDR3 is 13 amino acids long. Germline V gene lookup returns CDR1 MNHEY and CDR2 SVGEGT. The CDR3 here is CASSYSSGGWWHF. The CDR3 DNA reads TGTGCCAGCAGTTACTCGAGTGGCGGATGGTGGCATTTT.

Concerning this clone: A read error may account for a junction end that differs from germline. The rearrangement uses TRBV7-7 and TRBJ2-5, with D unresolved. The germline gives CDR1 SSHAT, CDR2 FNYEAQ (reference sequence). This CDR3 is 13 amino acids long. CDR3 sequence reads: CASSLGIQETQYF. The CDR3 DNA sequence: TGTGCTAGCAGCTTAGGAATCCAAGAGACCCAGTACTTC. Complete variable domain (other parts from reference TRBV7-7 and TRBJ2-5): GAGVSQSPRYKVTKRGQDVTLRCDPISSHATLYWYQQALGQGPEFLTYFNYEAQPDKSGLPSDRFSAERPEGSISTLTIQRTEQRDSAMYRCASSLGIQETQYFGPGTRLLVL.

This chain uses TRBV9 with TRBJ1-2, with 8 bases fitting TRBD1. The V and J ends lost 3 bases and 5 bases, in that order; junction bases with no gene match: 6. Germline V lookup: CDR1 SGDLS, CDR2 YYNGEE. CDR3 length: 14 residues. The chain's CDR3 is CASSEGTGGYGYTF. The CDR3 coding sequence is TGTGCCAGCAGCGAAGGGACAGGTGGTTATGGCTACACCTTC. Full variable domain (outside the CDR3, taken from reference TRBV9 and TRBJ1-2): DSGVTQTPKHLITATGQRVTLRCSPRSGDLSVYWYQQSLDQGLQFLIQYYNGEERAKGNILERFSAQQFPDLHSELNLSSLELGDSALYFCASSEGTGGYGYTFGSGTRLTVV.

The chain combines TRBV19 with TRBJ1-5, with D perhaps matching TRBD1 (6 bases). Germline CDR1 and CDR2: LNHDA and SQIVND (reference sequence). Trimming stripped 7 bases from V and 2 bases from J, with 21 bases between. The CDR3 extends over 17 amino acids. The CDR3, as DNA: TGTGCCAGTATGGATTGGGGGGGACACAAGGGCAATCAGCCCCAGCATTTT. Translation: CASMDWGGHKGNQPQHF.

The chain uses TRBV11-1 and TRBJ2-2; D is unresolved. V dropped 4 bases and J dropped 8 bases, with 11 bases sitting between them. Per germline, CDR1 SGHAT and CDR2 FQDESV (reference sequence). The CDR3 runs 13 residues. CDR3 nucleotide sequence: TGTGCCAGCAGCTACTTACGAGAAGGGGAGCTGTTTTTT. This codes for CASSYLREGELFF.

J is TRBJ2-7 and V is TRBV11-3, with 10 nucleotides matching TRBD2. Germline V lookup: CDR1 SGHNT, CDR2 YENEEA. V gave up 4 bases and J gave up 6 bases; unmatched junction bases: 6. The CDR3 loop spans 14 amino acids. The CDR3 region is CASSSSGRELEQYF. Written as DNA, the CDR3 is TGTGCCAGCAGCTCAAGCGGGAGGGAGCTCGAGCAGTACTTC.

The J gene is TRBJ2-7, the V gene TRBV20-1; 9 positions agree with TRBD1. V was pared by 3 bases and J by 3 bases, with 9 bases of the junction left unmatched. The CDR3 is made up of 15 amino acids. Germline CDR1 is DFQATT and CDR2 is SNEGSKA (reference sequence). CDR3: CSASSRDRAHYEQYF. CDR3 in DNA: TGCAGTGCTAGTTCCCGGGACAGGGCCCACTACGAGCAGTACTTC.

In its sample, this clone was seen once. The genes are TRBV2 and TRBJ1-4; TRBD1 aligns across 8 bases. Germline V gene lookup returns CDR1 SNHLY and CDR2 FYNNEI. V lost 6 bases to trimming and J lost 8 bases; unmatched junction nucleotides: 14. This CDR3 contains 16 residues. The DNA of the CDR3 is TGTGCCAGCAGCAACTTCGACAGGGGTGGTTGGGAAAAACTGTTTTTT. It codes for CASSNFDRGGWEKLFF.

J is TRBJ2-3 and V is TRBV27; D not certain. Trimming stripped 6 bases from V and 2 bases from J, with 15 bases between. This CDR3 has 15 residues. CDR1 is MNHEY and CDR2 is SMNVEV in the germline V gene (reference sequence). Written as DNA, the CDR3 is TGTGCCAGCAGCCTCGGACGGGTCGTCACAGATACGCAGTATTTT. Amino acid sequence: CASSLGRVVTDTQYF.

The chain is built from TRBV7-9 and TRBJ2-1; no clear D gene. The CDR3 has 15 amino acids. In germline, CDR1 is SEHNR, CDR2 FQNEAQ (reference sequence). With 1 base removed from V and 0 bases from J, the gap between germline ends came to 7 bases. This chain's CDR3 is CASSLGVNSYNEQFF. The CDR3 coding sequence is TGTGCCAGCAGCTTAGGAGTAAACTCCTACAATGAGCAGTTCTTC.